This T cell receptor beta chain derives from a study of T-cell memory formation after mild COVID-19. The study's findings and limits: CD4/CD8 balance held among clones contracting day 15 to 85, and later expanders leaned CD4+. SARS-CoV-2 specificity of second-wave clones peaking day 37 was unconfirmed. Contracting CD4+ clones lay largely in CM and EM, with CD8+ ones residing in EMRA.

This clonotype was detected a few times. Its antigen is as yet unknown. This CDR3 comprises 17 residues. The germline CDR1 and CDR2 sequences are MGHRA and YSYEKL. V lost 2 bases and J lost 0, with 14 bases in between. Constant-segment primers and 5'RACE yielded cDNA libraries for TCR alpha and TCR beta, each carrying sample barcodes and UMIs. TCRdb independently ran MiXCR on the 5' RACE reads; one entry per CDR3 protein. The data contain around 300,000 distinct CDR3 sequences, roughly 15% of them singletons. The chain carries TRBV4-1 and TRBJ2-1, with TRBD2 as a possible D gene (5 bases). This clonotype was obtained from a man younger than 30 who had mild COVID-19 (a few samples of this study predate the infection). Cell type and time point are not known. What was sequenced was PBMCs or a T cell subset sorted from them (not recorded which). This CDR3 is CASSQLSGVSSYNEQFF. The CDR3 DNA reads TGCGCCAGCAGCCAACTGTCCGGGGTAAGCTCCTACAATGAGCAGTTCTTC.